This TCR beta chain was recovered during a study of control samples from healthy donors and cancer patients. Data came from immunoSEQ multiplex PCR; TCRdb stores just in-frame clones and leaves some out. The sample has about 220,000 clones, 85% to 95% seen once. V lost 3 bases and J lost 0, with 12 bases in between. The CDR3 sequence is 16 residues long. CDR1 KGHSH and CDR2 LQKENI come from the germline V gene. What was sequenced was blood. This rearrangement joins TRBV18 to TRBJ1-3; unclear D gene. The receptor comes from a man aged 45-65 years in good health. The CDR3 sequence is CASSPQRTDSGNTIYF. DNA of the CDR3: TGTGCCAGCTCACCGCAACGGACGGACTCTGGAAACACCATATATTTT.